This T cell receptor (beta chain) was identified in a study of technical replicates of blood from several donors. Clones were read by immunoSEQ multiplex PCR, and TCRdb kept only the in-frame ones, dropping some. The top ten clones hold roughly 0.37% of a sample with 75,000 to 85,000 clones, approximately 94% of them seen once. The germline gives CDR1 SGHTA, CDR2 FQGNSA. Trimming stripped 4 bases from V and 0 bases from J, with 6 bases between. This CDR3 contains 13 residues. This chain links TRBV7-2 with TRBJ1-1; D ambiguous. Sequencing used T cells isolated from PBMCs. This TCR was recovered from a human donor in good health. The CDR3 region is CASSSTVNTEAFF. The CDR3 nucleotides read TGTGCCAGCAGCTCTACAGTGAACACTGAAGCTTTCTTT.